This T cell receptor (beta chain) was observed in a study of CD8+CD57+ T cells in acquired aplastic anemia. Study-level information: Sorted CD4+ and CD8+ cells gave an average of roughly 3 ug of DNA. Healthy-donor CD4+ cells averaged approximately 9.8 million reads.

Genomic DNA, the template, was used for profiling of the TCR beta VDJ and CDR3. TCRdb reanalysed the reads using MiXCR and keeps one entry per CDR3 protein. The table records hundreds of thousands of distinct CDR3 sequences, 65% to 75% of them present only once. Findings and caveats of the study: Found in both controls and patients were approximately 29 CD8+ CDR3 sequences. CD8+ Simpson's diversity showed no significant patient-control difference.

Germline V gene data show CDR1 as SGDLS and CDR2 as YYNGEE. The J segment lost 7 bases and the V segment lost 0 bases, leaving 9 bases of the junction unmatched. CDR3 size: 15 residues. Remarks on this clonotype: Its specificity is unknown.

The receptor was derived from a human donor in good health, serving as a control. The chain carries TRBV9 and TRBJ1-2; TRBD1 matches at 7 bases. Sequenced input: sorted CD4+, CD8+, or CD8+CD57+ T cells (not recorded which) from PBMCs. The CDR3 DNA reads as TGTGCCAGCAGCGTAGATCCCAGGGGGGCGGGTGGCTACACCTTC. Protein product: CASSVDPRGAGGYTF.